This TCR beta chain was sequenced during a study of naive and memory T cell subsets. The beta constant-region primer was an equimolar mix of two oligonucleotides covering TRBC1 and TRBC2. Via MiXCR, TCRdb re-called the UMI-ligation and nested PCR reads, giving one row per CDR3 protein. This sample yields 25,000 to 30,000 distinct CDR3 sequences, of which about 10% are seen a single time; more than 15% belongs to the top ten. The V gene's germline CDR1 is MDHEN and CDR2 SYDVKM. The CDR3 has 16 residues. Trimming took off 1 base at V and 4 bases at J, with 14 bases between the two ends. The V gene is TRBV28, the J gene TRBJ2-4; D call uncertain. The source material was effector memory CD4+ T cells from blood. The subset here: effector memory, CD45RA- CD27-. This TCR derives from a human donor in good health. CDR3 DNA sequence: TGTGCCAGCAGTTTATCACCAGCTCAAGCAAAAAACATTCAGTACTTC. This sequence encodes CASSLSPAQAKNIQYF.